The rows below give T cell receptor beta chains drawn from one sample of a study of T cell changes during pregnancy in multiple sclerosis. Repertoires were generated with immunoSEQ multiplex PCR, while TCRdb's copy carries only in-frame clones and drops some. The sample includes approximately 42,000 clones, approximately 80% of them seen just once. Sequencing used CD4+ T cells from peripheral blood mononuclear cells, obtained before pregnancy. The receptors were gathered from a female donor with multiple sclerosis, enrolled in a pregnancy study. Each CDR3 is given with its conserved first and last residue. A D gene is named only where the DNA matches it firmly. Part of the rows lack a size; the others show once, few, many or a class for expanded clones.

J,D,length,size,V,CDR3,DNA
TRBJ2-7,TRBD1,14,NA,TRBV5-1,CASSSTGVSYEQYF,TGCGCCAGCAGCTCGACAGGGGTATCCTACGAGCAGTACTTC
TRBJ2-7,TRBD1,14,NA,TRBV27,CASSLSGQGMVQYF,TGTGCCAGCAGTTTATCCGGACAGGGGATGGTACAGTACTTC
TRBJ2-3,NA,15,NA,TRBV5-1,CASSRLGGVGDTQYF,TGCGCCAGCAGCCGGCTTGGCGGGGTCGGGGATACGCAGTATTTT
TRBJ2-1,NA,14,NA,TRBV30,CAWTRGTGDNEQFF,TGTGCCTGGACCCGGGGGACGGGGGACAATGAGCAGTTCTTC
TRBJ2-1,TRBD2,13,few,TRBV7-2,CASSLEPSGSPFF,TGTGCCAGCAGCTTAGAACCTAGCGGGAGCCCGTTCTTC
TRBJ1-1,TRBD1,16,NA,TRBV29-1,CSVDAGTGVGATEAFF,TGCAGCGTTGATGCCGGGACAGGGGTCGGGGCCACTGAAGCTTTCTTT
TRBJ1-5,NA,13,NA,TRBV30,CAWSRGRGQPQHF,TGTGCCTGGAGCAGGGGAAGGGGTCAGCCCCAGCATTTT
TRBJ2-2,TRBD1,15,once,TRBV7-9,CASSQGQDSTGELFF,TGTGCCAGCAGCCAGGGACAGGACTCCACCGGGGAGCTGTTTTTT
TRBJ2-1,TRBD2,16,NA,TRBV7-6,CASSSRSSGTLNEQFF,TGTGCCAGCAGCTCACGATCTAGCGGGACTCTCAATGAGCAGTTCTTC
TRBJ2-3,TRBD2,14,NA,TRBV5-6,CASSPSGGTDTQYF,TGTGCCAGCAGTCCTAGCGGGGGCACAGATACGCAGTATTTT
TRBJ2-5,TRBD2,18,NA,TRBV4-3,CASSLRLAGGPIQETQYF,TGCGCCAGCAGCCTGAGACTAGCGGGGGGACCAATCCAAGAGACCCAGTACTTC
TRBJ2-7,TRBD2,16,NA,TRBV7-2,CASSPSLTSGSYEQYF,TGTGCCAGCAGCCCTAGCCTGACTAGCGGGAGCTACGAGCAGTACTTC
TRBJ2-1,TRBD2,17,NA,TRBV5-4,CASSSSSSGGPLNEQFF,TGTGCCAGCAGCTCCTCGAGTAGCGGGGGGCCGTTGAATGAGCAGTTCTTC
TRBJ1-1,NA,14,NA,TRBV2,CASSGLRGNPEAFF,TGTGCCAGCAGTGGGCTCAGGGGCAATCCTGAAGCTTTCTTT
TRBJ2-2,TRBD2,15,NA,TRBV5-1,CASSLGAGPTGELFF,TGCGCCAGCAGCTTGGGAGCGGGGCCAACCGGGGAGCTGTTTTTT
TRBJ2-2,NA,15,NA,TRBV9,CASSATTGYTGELFF,TGTGCCAGCAGCGCCACTACAGGGTACACCGGGGAGCTGTTTTTT
TRBJ2-3,TRBD2,16,NA,TRBV18,CASSSQLAGVGDTQYF,TGTGCCAGCTCATCCCAACTAGCGGGAGTAGGAGATACGCAGTATTTT
TRBJ1-5,NA,13,NA,TRBV19,CASTPLSNQPQHF,TGTGCCAGTACACCCCTAAGCAATCAGCCCCAGCATTTT
TRBJ2-2,TRBD1,15,NA,TRBV7-9,CASSQTGGFTGELFF,TGTGCCAGCAGCCAAACAGGGGGCTTTACCGGGGAGCTGTTTTTT
TRBJ1-5,NA,12,NA,TRBV2,CASGGSNQPQHF,TGTGCCAGCGGGGGGAGCAATCAGCCCCAGCATTTT
TRBJ1-5,NA,16,NA,TRBV19,CASSISSRDRNQPQHF,TGTGCCAGTAGTATATCGTCCAGGGATCGGAATCAGCCCCAGCATTTT
TRBJ2-4,NA,18,NA,TRBV7-2,CASSLDPGSYFAKNIQYF,TGTGCCAGCAGCTTAGACCCGGGATCCTATTTTGCCAAAAACATTCAGTACTTC
TRBJ1-1,NA,14,NA,TRBV6-6,CASRLDRVNTEAFF,TGTGCCAGCAGATTGGACAGAGTAAACACTGAAGCTTTCTTT
TRBJ2-1,NA,16,NA,TRBV10-1,CASSGSPAGSRNEQFF,TGCGCCAGCAGTGGTTCCCCCGCGGGTAGCCGCAATGAGCAGTTCTTC
TRBJ2-3,NA,15,NA,TRBV6-6,CASSYGTGSTDTQYF,TGTGCCAGCAGTTACGGTACAGGGAGCACAGATACGCAGTATTTT
TRBJ1-1,TRBD1,16,once,TRBV5-1,CASSSDRGPKNTEAFF,TGCGCCAGCAGCTCCGACAGGGGGCCTAAGAACACTGAAGCTTTCTTT
TRBJ2-7,NA,14,NA,TRBV9,CASSVGGLGSEQYF,TGTGCCAGCAGCGTGGGGGGGCTTGGATCCGAGCAGTACTTC
TRBJ2-5,NA,15,NA,TRBV4-3,CASSPLGQGQETQYF,TGCGCCAGCAGCCCCCTGGGCCAGGGCCAAGAGACCCAGTACTTC
TRBJ2-1,NA,15,NA,TRBV19,CASSIGTGSYNEQFF,TGTGCCAGTAGTATAGGCACAGGCTCCTACAATGAGCAGTTCTTC
TRBJ1-2,TRBD1,15,NA,TRBV11-2,CASSLGEGAVYGYTF,TGTGCCAGCAGCTTAGGCGAGGGGGCCGTCTATGGCTACACCTTC